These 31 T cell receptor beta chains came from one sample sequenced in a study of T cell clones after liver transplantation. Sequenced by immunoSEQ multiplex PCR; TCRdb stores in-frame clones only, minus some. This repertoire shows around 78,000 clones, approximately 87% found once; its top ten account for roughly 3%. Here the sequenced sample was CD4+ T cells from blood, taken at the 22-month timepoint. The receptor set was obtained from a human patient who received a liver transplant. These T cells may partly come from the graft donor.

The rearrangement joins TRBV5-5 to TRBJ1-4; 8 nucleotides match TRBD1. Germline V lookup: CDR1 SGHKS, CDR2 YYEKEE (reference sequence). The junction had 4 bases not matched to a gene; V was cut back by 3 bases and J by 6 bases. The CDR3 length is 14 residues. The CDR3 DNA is TGTGCCAGCAGCTCTAACAGGGGGGATGAAAAACTGTTTTTT. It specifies CASSSNRGDEKLFF.

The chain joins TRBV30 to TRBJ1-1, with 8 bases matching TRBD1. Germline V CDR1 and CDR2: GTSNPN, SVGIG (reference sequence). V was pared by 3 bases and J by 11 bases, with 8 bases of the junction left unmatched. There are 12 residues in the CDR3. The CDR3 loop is CAWSKGQGEAFF. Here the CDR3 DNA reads TGTGCCTGGAGCAAAGGACAGGGAGAGGCTTTCTTT.

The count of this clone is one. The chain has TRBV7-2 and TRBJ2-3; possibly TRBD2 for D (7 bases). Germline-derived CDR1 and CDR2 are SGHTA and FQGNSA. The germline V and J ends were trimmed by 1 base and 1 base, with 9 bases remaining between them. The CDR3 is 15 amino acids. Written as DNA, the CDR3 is TGTGCCAGCAGCTTAGAGGGGGGGGGCACAGATACGCAGTATTTT. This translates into CASSLEGGGTDTQYF.

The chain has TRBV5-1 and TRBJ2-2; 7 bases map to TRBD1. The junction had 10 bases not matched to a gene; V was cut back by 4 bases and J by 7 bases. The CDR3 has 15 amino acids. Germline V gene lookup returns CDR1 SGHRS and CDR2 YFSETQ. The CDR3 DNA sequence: TGCGCCAGCAGCGGGACAGTTCGCGAGAACGGGGAGCTGTTTTTT. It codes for CASSGTVRENGELFF. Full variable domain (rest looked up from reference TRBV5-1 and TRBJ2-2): KAGVTQTPRYLIKTRGQQVTLSCSPISGHRSVSWYQQTPGQGLQFLFEYFSETQRNKGNFPGRFSGRQFSNSRSEMNVSTLELGDSALYLCASSGTVRENGELFFGEGSRLTVL.

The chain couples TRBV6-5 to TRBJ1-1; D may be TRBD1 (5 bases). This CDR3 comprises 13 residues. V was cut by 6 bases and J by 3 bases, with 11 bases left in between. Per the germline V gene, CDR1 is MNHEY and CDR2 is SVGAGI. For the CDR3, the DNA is TGTGCCAGCAGCGGGGGAACGGACACTGAAGCTTTCTTT. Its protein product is CASSGGTDTEAFF.

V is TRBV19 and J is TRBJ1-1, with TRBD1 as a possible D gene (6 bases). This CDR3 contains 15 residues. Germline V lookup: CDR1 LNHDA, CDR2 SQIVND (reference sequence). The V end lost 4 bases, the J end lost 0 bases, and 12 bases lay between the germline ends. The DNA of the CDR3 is TGTGCCAGTAGTAGTTGGGGGCCTATGAACACTGAAGCTTTCTTT. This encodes CASSSWGPMNTEAFF. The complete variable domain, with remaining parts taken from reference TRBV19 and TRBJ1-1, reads DGGITQSPKYLFRKEGQNVTLSCEQNLNHDAMYWYRQDPGQGLRLIYYSQIVNDFQKGDIAEGYSVSREKKESFPLTVTSAQKNPTAFYLCASSSWGPMNTEAFFGQGTRLTVV.

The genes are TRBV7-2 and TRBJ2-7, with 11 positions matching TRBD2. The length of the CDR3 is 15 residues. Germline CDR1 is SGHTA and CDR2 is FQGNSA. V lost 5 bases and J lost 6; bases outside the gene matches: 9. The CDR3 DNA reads TGTGCCAGCAGCACCACTAGCGGGAGTTCTCTCGAGCAGTACTTC. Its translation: CASSTTSGSSLEQYF.

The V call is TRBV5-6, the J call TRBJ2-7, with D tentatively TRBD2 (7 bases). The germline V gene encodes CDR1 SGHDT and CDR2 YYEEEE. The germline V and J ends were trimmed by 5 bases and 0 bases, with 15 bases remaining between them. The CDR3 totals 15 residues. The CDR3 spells CASRGGRTISYEQYF. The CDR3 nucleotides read TGTGCCAGCAGGGGGGGGCGGACCATCTCCTACGAGCAGTACTTC.

The CDR3 DNA follows: TGTGCCAGCAGTGATGACAGGGGGGACACCGGGGAGCTGTTTTTT. Residues: CASSDDRGDTGELFF. The V call is TRBV2, the J call TRBJ2-2; 9 positions match TRBD1. This CDR3 region has 15 residues. CDR1 and CDR2 (germline): SNHLY, FYNNEI. The V gene end was trimmed by 3 bases and the J gene end by 3 bases; junction bases not matched to a gene: 2.

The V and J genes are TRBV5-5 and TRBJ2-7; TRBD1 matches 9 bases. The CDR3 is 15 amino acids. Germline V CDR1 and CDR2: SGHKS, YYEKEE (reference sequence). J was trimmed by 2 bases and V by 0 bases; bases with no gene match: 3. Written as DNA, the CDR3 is TGTGCCAGCAGCTTGGGGACAGGGGCGACCTACGAGCAGTACTTC. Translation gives CASSLGTGATYEQYF.

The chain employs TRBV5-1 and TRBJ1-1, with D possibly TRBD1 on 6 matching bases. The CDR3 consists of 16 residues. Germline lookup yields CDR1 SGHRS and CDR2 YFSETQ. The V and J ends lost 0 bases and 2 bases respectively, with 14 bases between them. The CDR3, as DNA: TGCGCCAGCAGCTTGGGTCTCACAGGGACCAACACTGAAGCTTTCTTT. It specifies CASSLGLTGTNTEAFF.

DNA of the CDR3: TGTGCCAGCAGTAAGGACAGCTACAATGAGCAGTTCTTC. It yields the protein CASSKDSYNEQFF. V gene TRBV6-4 combines with J gene TRBJ2-1; D is possibly TRBD1 (6 bases). The germline CDR1 and CDR2 sequences are MRHNA and SNTAGT. Trimming pared 5 bases from V and 3 bases from J, leaving 8 bases between. The CDR3 has 13 residues.

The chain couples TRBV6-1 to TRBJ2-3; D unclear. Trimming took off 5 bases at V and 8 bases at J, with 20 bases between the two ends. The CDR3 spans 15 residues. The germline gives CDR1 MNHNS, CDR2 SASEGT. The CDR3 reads CASSLKGTPTGTQYF. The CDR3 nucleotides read TGTGCCAGCAGTCTAAAGGGCACCCCAACGGGTACGCAGTATTTT.

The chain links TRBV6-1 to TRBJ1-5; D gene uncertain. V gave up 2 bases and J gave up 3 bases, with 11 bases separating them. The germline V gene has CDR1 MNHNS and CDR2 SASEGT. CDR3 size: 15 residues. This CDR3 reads CASSEPGLINQPQHF. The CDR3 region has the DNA TGTGCCAGCAGTGAACCGGGTCTGATCAATCAGCCCCAGCATTTT.

The CDR3: CASSLIPRENNEQFF. CDR3 DNA: TGCGCCAGCAGCTTGATCCCCAGGGAAAACAATGAGCAGTTCTTC. The chain joins TRBV5-1 to TRBJ2-1, with D tentatively TRBD1 (5 bases). Germline V gives CDR1 SGHRS, CDR2 YFSETQ. The CDR3 has 15 amino acids. V lost 1 base and J lost 5, with 13 bases in between.

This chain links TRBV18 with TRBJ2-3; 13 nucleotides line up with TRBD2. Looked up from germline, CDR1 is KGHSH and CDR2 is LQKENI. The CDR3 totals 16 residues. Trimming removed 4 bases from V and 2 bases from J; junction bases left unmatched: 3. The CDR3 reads CASSQLAGGYTDTQYF. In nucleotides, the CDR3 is TGTGCCAGCTCACAACTAGCGGGAGGGTACACAGATACGCAGTATTTT. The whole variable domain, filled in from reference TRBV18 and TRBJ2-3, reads NAGVMQNPRHLVRRRGQEARLRCSPMKGHSHVYWYRQLPEEGLKFMVYLQKENIIDESGMPKERFSAEFPKEGPSILRIQQVVRGDSAAYFCASSQLAGGYTDTQYFGPGTRLTVL.

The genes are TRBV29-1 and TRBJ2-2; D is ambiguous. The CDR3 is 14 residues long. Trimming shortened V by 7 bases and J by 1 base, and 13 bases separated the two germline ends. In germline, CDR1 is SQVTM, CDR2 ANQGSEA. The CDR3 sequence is CSAKESMNTGELFF. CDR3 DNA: TGCAGCGCAAAGGAGTCCATGAACACCGGGGAGCTGTTTTTT.

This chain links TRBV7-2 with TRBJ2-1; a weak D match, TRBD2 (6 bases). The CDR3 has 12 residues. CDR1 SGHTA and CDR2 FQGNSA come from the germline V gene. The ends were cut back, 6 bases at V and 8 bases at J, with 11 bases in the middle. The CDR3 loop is CASRDYQDEQFF. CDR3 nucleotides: TGTGCCAGCAGGGACTACCAGGATGAGCAGTTCTTC.

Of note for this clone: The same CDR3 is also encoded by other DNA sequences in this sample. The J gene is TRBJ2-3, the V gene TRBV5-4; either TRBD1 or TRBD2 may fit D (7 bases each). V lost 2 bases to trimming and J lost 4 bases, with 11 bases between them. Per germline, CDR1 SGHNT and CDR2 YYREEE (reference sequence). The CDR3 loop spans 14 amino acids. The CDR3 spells CASSLSGGADTQYF. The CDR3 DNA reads TGTGCCAGCAGCTTATCAGGGGGGGCAGATACGCAGTATTTT.

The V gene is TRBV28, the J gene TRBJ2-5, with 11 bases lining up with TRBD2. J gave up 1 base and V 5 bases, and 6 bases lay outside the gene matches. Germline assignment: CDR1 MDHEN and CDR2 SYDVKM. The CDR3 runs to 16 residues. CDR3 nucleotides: TGTGCCAGCAGTACAAGACTAGCGGGAAGCCAAGAGACCCAGTACTTC. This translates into CASSTRLAGSQETQYF. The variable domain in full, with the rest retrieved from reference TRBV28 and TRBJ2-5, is DVKVTQSSRYLVKRTGEKVFLECVQDMDHENMFWYRQDPGLGLRLIYFSYDVKMKEKGDIPEGYSVSREKKERFSLILESASTNQTSMYLCASSTRLAGSQETQYFGPGTRLLVL.

CDR3 loop: CASSLLGGVYETQYF. DNA for the CDR3: TGTGCCAGCAGCCTGTTAGGGGGGGTCTACGAGACCCAGTACTTC. The chain uses TRBV7-2 and TRBJ2-5; possibly TRBD2 for D (7 bases). CDR3 length: 15 amino acids. Germline V gene data show CDR1 as SGHTA and CDR2 as FQGNSA. With 5 bases removed from V and 5 bases from J, the gap between germline ends came to 18 bases.

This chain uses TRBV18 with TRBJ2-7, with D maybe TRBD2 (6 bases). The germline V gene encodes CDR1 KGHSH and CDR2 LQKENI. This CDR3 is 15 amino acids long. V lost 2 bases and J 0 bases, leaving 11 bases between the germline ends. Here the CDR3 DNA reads TGTGCCAGCTCACCAACGGGAGTGTCCTCCTACGAGCAGTACTTC. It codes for CASSPTGVSSYEQYF.

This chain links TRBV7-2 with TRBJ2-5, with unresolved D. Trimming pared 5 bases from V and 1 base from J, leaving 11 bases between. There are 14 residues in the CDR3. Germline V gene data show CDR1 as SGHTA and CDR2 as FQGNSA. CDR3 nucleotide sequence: TGTGCCAGCAGCCGCCCTGGGTTCCAAGAGACCCAGTACTTC. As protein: CASSRPGFQETQYF.

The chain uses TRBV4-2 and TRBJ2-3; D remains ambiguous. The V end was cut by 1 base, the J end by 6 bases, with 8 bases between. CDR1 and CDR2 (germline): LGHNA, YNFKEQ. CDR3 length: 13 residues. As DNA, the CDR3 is TGTGCCAGCAGCCAAGCGTTGAGGGATACGCAGTATTTT. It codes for CASSQALRDTQYF.

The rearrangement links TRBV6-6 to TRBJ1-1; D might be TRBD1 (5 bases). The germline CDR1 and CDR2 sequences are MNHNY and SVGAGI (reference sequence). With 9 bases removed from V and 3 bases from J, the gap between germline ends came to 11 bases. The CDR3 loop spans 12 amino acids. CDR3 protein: CASFGGYTEAFF. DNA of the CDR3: TGTGCCAGTTTCGGGGGGTACACTGAAGCTTTCTTT.

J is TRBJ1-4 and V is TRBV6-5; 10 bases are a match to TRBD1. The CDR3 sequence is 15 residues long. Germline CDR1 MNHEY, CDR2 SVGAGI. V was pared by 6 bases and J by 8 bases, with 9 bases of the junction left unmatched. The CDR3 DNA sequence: TGTGCCAGCAGCCAAGACAGGGGGCAAGGAGAAAAACTGTTTTTT. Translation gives CASSQDRGQGEKLFF.

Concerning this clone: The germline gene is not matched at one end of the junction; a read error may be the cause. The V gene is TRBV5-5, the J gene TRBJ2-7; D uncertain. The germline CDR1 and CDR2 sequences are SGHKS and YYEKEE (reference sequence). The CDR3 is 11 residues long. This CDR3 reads CASSQAFSLHF. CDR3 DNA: TGTGCCAGCAGCCAGGCCTTCTCCCTTCACTTC.

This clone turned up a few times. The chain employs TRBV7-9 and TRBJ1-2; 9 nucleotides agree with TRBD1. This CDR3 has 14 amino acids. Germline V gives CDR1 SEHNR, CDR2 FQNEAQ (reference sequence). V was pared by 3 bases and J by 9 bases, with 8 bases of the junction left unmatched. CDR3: CASSLEGTGRRYTF. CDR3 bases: TGTGCCAGCAGCTTGGAAGGGACAGGGAGACGCTACACCTTC.

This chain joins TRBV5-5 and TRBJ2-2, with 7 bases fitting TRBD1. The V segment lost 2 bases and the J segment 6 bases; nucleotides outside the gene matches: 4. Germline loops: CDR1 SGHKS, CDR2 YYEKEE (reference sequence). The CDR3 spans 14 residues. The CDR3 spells CASSLGGLAGELFF. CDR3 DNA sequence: TGTGCCAGCAGCTTAGGGGGCTTAGCCGGGGAGCTGTTTTTT.

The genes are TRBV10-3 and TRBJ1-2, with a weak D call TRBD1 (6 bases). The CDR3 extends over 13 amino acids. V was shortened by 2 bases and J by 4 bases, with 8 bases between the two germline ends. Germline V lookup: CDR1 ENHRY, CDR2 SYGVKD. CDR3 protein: CAISETGPYGYTF. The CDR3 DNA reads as TGTGCCATCAGTGAGACAGGGCCCTATGGCTACACCTTC.

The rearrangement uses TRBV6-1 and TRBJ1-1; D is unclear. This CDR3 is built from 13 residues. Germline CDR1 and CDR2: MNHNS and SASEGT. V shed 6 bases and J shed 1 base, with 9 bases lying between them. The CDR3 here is CASRKDGNTEAFF. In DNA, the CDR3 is TGTGCCAGCAGGAAGGACGGGAACACTGAAGCTTTCTTT.